Listed below are T cell receptor beta chains from one sample, sequenced in a study of cytomegalovirus exposure and HLA in healthy donors. Sequencing used immunoSEQ multiplex PCR; TCRdb keeps in-frame clones, though not all of them. The sample has some 150,000 clones; approximately 89% are singletons. Material for sequencing was PBMCs. Source of these receptors: a man younger than 30 in good health and CMV-seronegative. Each CDR3 is given with its conserved first and last residue. D genes are given only for firm matches. Part of the rows lack a size; the others show once, few, many or a class for expanded clones.

TRBV21-1	TRBJ1-5	NA	NA	TGTGCCAGCAGCAAAGGGGCAGAATGGAAGCCCCAGCATTTT	CASSKGAEWKPQHF
TRBV5-4	TRBJ2-3	NA	TRBD2	TGTGCCAGCAGCTTAGGACTAGCGGGAGATACGCAGTATTTT	CASSLGLAGDTQYF
TRBV5-4	TRBJ2-2	once	TRBD1	TGTGCCAGCGGCCGGACAGGGGTGAACACCGGGGAGCTGTTTTTT	CASGRTGVNTGELFF
TRBV5-6	TRBJ1-2	NA	NA	TGTGCCAGCAGCTTGACCGGGTCTAACTATGGCTACACCTTC	CASSLTGSNYGYTF
TRBV29-1	TRBJ1-1	NA	NA	TGCAGCGTCACAGGAGGGCTGAACACTGAAGCTTTCTTT	CSVTGGLNTEAFF
TRBV30	TRBJ2-2	NA	NA	TGTGCCTGGAGCCCGTGGCTAGCTGGGTGGACCGGGGAGCTGTTTTTT	CAWSPWLAGWTGELFF
TRBV7-2	TRBJ2-5	few	NA	TGTGCCAGCAGCCCCGGCAGGGTCCAGTACTTC	CASSPGRVQYF
TRBV11-3	TRBJ2-5	NA	TRBD1	TGTGCCAGCAGCTTAGATGGGACAGCGCAAGAGACCCAGTACTTC	CASSLDGTAQETQYF
TRBV7-2	TRBJ2-7	NA	TRBD2	TGTGCCAGCAGCTTAGCGGTCCCCGGACTAGCGGGGGGGTCCTACGAGCAGTACTTC	CASSLAVPGLAGGSYEQYF
TRBV6-1	TRBJ1-2	NA	TRBD1	TGTGCCAGCTCCCGGGACAGCGAACTCTATGGCTACACCTTC	CASSRDSELYGYTF
TRBV4-1	TRBJ1-1	NA	NA	TGCGCCAGCAGCCAAGATCGGTTTGAAGCTTTCTTT	CASSQDRFEAFF
TRBV7-8	TRBJ1-1	NA	NA	TGTGCCAGCAGCTTAGGGGCAGGGATGAACACTGAAGCTTTCTTT	CASSLGAGMNTEAFF
TRBV7-9	TRBJ1-1	NA	NA	TGTGCCAGCAGCTTACAGCAGGGGAACACTGAAGCTTTCTTT	CASSLQQGNTEAFF
TRBV4-1	TRBJ1-2	NA	NA	TGCGCCAGCAGCCTCACGACCCCCTTACAGGGCCGGGGCTACACCTTC	CASSLTTPLQGRGYTF
TRBV2	TRBJ2-2	NA	TRBD1	TGTGCCAGCTTCCCCGGGACAGGGAACACCGGGGAGCTGTTTTTT	CASFPGTGNTGELFF
TRBV9	TRBJ1-1	NA	NA	TGTGCCAGCAGCGTAGGGCAGGGTGTCACTGAAGCTTTCTTT	CASSVGQGVTEAFF
TRBV7-2	TRBJ1-1	NA	NA	TGTGCCAGCAGCCCCCAGTTCGACAGTGAAGCTTTCTTT	CASSPQFDSEAFF
TRBV7-6	TRBJ2-4	NA	NA	TGTGCCAGCAGCTTAGGAGCGGCAGACCTAAAAAACATTCAGTACTTC	CASSLGAADLKNIQYF
TRBV19	TRBJ2-2	NA	TRBD2	TGTGCCAGTAGTAGCCCGGGACTAACCGGGGAGCTGTTTTTT	CASSSPGLTGELFF
TRBV6-1	TRBJ1-6	NA	NA	TGTGCCAGCAGTGCAGGGGTTGAAGGGTCACCCCTCCACTTT	CASSAGVEGSPLHF
TRBV2	TRBJ1-2	NA	NA	TGTGCCAGCAGTGAAAACTATCCCGGCGGCGCTGGCTACACCTTC	CASSENYPGGAGYTF
TRBV15	TRBJ2-2	NA	NA	TGTGCCACCAGCAGAGACAAAAGCAGGGGAACCGGGGAGCTGTTTTTT	CATSRDKSRGTGELFF
TRBV9	TRBJ1-1	NA	NA	TGTGCCAGCAGCCCTATGGGGGGGTCGACTGAAGCTTTCTTT	CASSPMGGSTEAFF
TRBV6-1	TRBJ1-2	NA	TRBD1	TGTGCCAGCAGTGAAAACGTGGTCAGGGGGCCGAACATCTATGGCTACACCTTC	CASSENVVRGPNIYGYTF
TRBV7-9	TRBJ2-7	NA	NA	TGTGCCAGCAGCCCGACAGCCGCCTACGAGCAGTACTTC	CASSPTAAYEQYF
TRBV5-1	TRBJ1-5	NA	TRBD1	TGCGCCAGCAGCTTGGAGACAGGGGGCTGGCCCCAGCATTTT	CASSLETGGWPQHF
TRBV9	TRBJ2-7	NA	NA	TGTGCCAGCAGCGCACAGGGGGGGGGCCCCTTCTACGAGCAGTACTTC	CASSAQGGGPFYEQYF
TRBV30	TRBJ2-7	NA	TRBD2	TGTGCCTGGAGTGTACTAGCGGGGGGTCCCTACGAGCAGTACTTC	CAWSVLAGGPYEQYF
TRBV23-1	TRBJ2-7	NA	NA	TGCGCCAGCAGTCAATCTACGGGGGGCATGTCCTACGAGCAGTACTTC	CASSQSTGGMSYEQYF
TRBV6-4	TRBJ1-6	NA	NA	TGTGCCAGCAGTGAGAGGGGGAATAATTCACCCCTCCACTTT	CASSERGNNSPLHF
TRBV11-3	TRBJ1-1	NA	NA	TGTGCCAGCAGCTTAGGAACGAGGGCGAACACTGAAGCTTTCTTT	CASSLGTRANTEAFF
TRBV5-4	TRBJ2-7	NA	TRBD1	TGTGCCAGCAGCTTGGCCTTGAGGGGGCGGTACGAGCAGTACTTC	CASSLALRGRYEQYF
TRBV5-1	TRBJ2-1	NA	TRBD2	TGCGCCAGCAGCTCGTTAAGCGGGGGGGACAATGAGCAGTTCTTC	CASSSLSGGDNEQFF
TRBV6-6	TRBJ2-3	NA	NA	TGTGCCAGCGGGGAGGCAGATACGCAGTATTTT	CASGEADTQYF
TRBV9	TRBJ2-1	NA	TRBD1	TGTGCCAGCAGCGTAGGGGACAGGGGGCAGTTCTTC	CASSVGDRGQFF
TRBV5-1	TRBJ2-3	NA	TRBD2	TGCGCCAGCAGCTTGGGACTAGCGGGGGCGATAGATACGCAGTATTTT	CASSLGLAGAIDTQYF
TRBV7-2	TRBJ1-2	NA	NA	TGTGCCAGCAGCTTATGGACAGATGGCTACACCTTC	CASSLWTDGYTF
TRBV18	TRBJ1-1	NA	TRBD1	TGTGCCAGCTCACCCCAGGGGGGAACTGAAGCTTTCTTT	CASSPQGGTEAFF
TRBV10-3	TRBJ2-3	once	TRBD1	TGTGCCATCAGGCCCGGGACAGGGGACACAGATACGCAGTATTTT	CAIRPGTGDTDTQYF
TRBV20-1	TRBJ2-5	NA	NA	TGCAGTAGAGGCGGGGAAGAGACCCAGTACTTC	CSRGGEETQYF
TRBV6-6	TRBJ2-2	NA	NA	TGTGCCAGCAGTTTTACTACCGGGGAGCTGTTTTTT	CASSFTTGELFF
TRBV9	TRBJ1-3	NA	TRBD1	TGTGCCAGCAGCGGAAACAGGGGGAGAAACACCATATATTTT	CASSGNRGRNTIYF
TRBV6-5	TRBJ1-2	NA	TRBD1	TGTGCCAGCAGTCACCGGGACAGGGGTGGTGGCTACACCTTC	CASSHRDRGGGYTF
TRBV7-2	TRBJ2-5	NA	TRBD1	TGTGCCAGCAGCGTCTCAGACAGGGCCGGGGAGACCCAGTACTTC	CASSVSDRAGETQYF
TRBV30	TRBJ1-5	NA	TRBD1	TGTGCCTGGGACAGGGTAAGGCAGCCCCAGCATTTT	CAWDRVRQPQHF
TRBV6-6	TRBJ2-2	NA	NA	TGTGCCAGCACCGCGCCGATAGTCTCCGGGGAGCTGTTTTTT	CASTAPIVSGELFF
TRBV5-1	TRBJ2-1	NA	NA	TGCGCCAGCAGCTTGGGCAGCGATGAGCAGTTCTTC	CASSLGSDEQFF
TRBV10-1	TRBJ2-1	NA	TRBD2	TGCGCCAGCAGTGAGGAGCGGGGGCCGTCGAGCTCCTACAATGAGCAGTTCTTC	CASSEERGPSSSYNEQFF
TRBV29-1	TRBJ2-2	NA	NA	TGCAGCGTTGAAGATCGGTCCAAGAACACCGGGGAGCTGTTTTTT	CSVEDRSKNTGELFF
TRBV6-5	TRBJ1-2	NA	TRBD1	TGTGCCAGCAGTACATCCGGGACAGGGTATAATGGCTACACCTTC	CASSTSGTGYNGYTF
TRBV12-5	TRBJ1-2	NA	NA	TGTGCTAGTGGACCCTCCTGGACGGGGGTTGGCTATGGCTACACCTTC	CASGPSWTGVGYGYTF
TRBV5-1	TRBJ2-5	NA	TRBD1	TGCGCCAGCAGCTCCACGTTTCAACAGGGGTTGGATGTCGCAGAGACCCAGTACTTC	CASSSTFQQGLDVAETQYF
TRBV7-7	TRBJ2-2	NA	NA	TGTGCCAGCAGCTTAGGGACTCTGAACACCGGGGAGCTGTTTTTT	CASSLGTLNTGELFF
TRBV19	TRBJ1-1	few	NA	TGTGCCAGTAGTATACAAGCGGGTATTAGCACTGAAGCTTTCTTT	CASSIQAGISTEAFF
TRBV10-3	TRBJ1-2	once	TRBD1	TGTGCCATCCGGGACAGAGCTAACTATGGCTACACCTTC	CAIRDRANYGYTF